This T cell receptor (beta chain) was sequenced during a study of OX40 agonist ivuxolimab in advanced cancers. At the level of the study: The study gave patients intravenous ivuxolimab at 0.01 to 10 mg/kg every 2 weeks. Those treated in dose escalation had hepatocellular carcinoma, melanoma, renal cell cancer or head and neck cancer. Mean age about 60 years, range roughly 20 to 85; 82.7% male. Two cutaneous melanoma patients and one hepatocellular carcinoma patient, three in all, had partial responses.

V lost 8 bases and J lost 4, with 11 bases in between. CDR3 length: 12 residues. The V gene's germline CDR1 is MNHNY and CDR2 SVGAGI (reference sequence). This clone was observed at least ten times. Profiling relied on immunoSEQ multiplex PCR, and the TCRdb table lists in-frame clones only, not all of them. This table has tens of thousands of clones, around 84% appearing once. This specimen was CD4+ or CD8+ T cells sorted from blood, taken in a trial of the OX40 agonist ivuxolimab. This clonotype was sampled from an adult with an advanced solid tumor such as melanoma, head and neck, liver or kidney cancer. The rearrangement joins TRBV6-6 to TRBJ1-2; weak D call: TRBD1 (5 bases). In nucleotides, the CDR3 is TGTGCCAGCCGGGGCAGCCTCTATGGCTACACCTTC. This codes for CASRGSLYGYTF.